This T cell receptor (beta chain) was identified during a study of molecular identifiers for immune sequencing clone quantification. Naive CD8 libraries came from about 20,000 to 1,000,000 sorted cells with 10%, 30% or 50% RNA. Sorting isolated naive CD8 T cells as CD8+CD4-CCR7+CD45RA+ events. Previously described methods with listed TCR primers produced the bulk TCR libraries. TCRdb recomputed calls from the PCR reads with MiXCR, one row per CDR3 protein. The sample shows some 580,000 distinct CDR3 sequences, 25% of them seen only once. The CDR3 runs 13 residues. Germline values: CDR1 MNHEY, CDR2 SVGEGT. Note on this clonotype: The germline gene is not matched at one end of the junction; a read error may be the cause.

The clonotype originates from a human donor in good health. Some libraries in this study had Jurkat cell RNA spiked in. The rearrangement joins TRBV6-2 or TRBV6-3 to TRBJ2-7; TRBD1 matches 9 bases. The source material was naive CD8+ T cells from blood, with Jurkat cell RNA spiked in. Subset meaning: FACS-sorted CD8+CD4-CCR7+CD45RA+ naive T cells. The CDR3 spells CACSWDRAYEQYF. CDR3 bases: TGTGCCTGCAGTTGGGACAGGGCCTACGAGCAGTACTTC.